Sequencing of this TCR beta chain was carried out in a study of molecular identifiers for immune sequencing clone quantification. With listed TCR primers and previously described methods, bulk TCR libraries were prepared. TCRdb fed the PCR reads into MiXCR, producing one record per CDR3 protein. The sample lists over 600,000 distinct CDR3 sequences, 15% to 20% occurring once. V gave up 4 bases and J gave up 3 bases; unmatched junction bases: 5. Germline V gene sequence: CDR1 KGHDR, CDR2 SFDVKD. The CDR3 extends over 17 amino acids. This clonotype has at least ten counts. The material sequenced was naive CD8+ T cells from blood, with Jurkat cell RNA spiked in. Subset here: FACS-sorted CD8+CD4-CCR7+CD45RA+ naive T cells. The chain combines TRBV24-1 with TRBJ2-3; 14 bases map to TRBD2. This clonotype originated in a human donor in good health. Some libraries in this study had Jurkat cell RNA spiked in. DNA for the CDR3: TGTGCCACCAGTGAAAAGGGACTAGCGGGAGCAACAGATACGCAGTATTTT. It codes for CATSEKGLAGATDTQYF.